Listed below are T cell receptor beta chains from one sample, sequenced in a study of shared clonotypes between healthy human individuals. Sequenced by immunoSEQ multiplex PCR; TCRdb stores in-frame clones only, minus some. The table records 500,000 or so clones, roughly 95% of them present only once. Sequencing was carried out using naive CD4+ T cells sorted from blood. The receptors were gathered from a woman in her twenties or thirties in good health. Both conserved end residues are part of each CDR3. The D gene is left open where the match is weak. A clone size is listed for some rows: how often the clone was seen (once, few, many), or a class if it is expanded.

D gene,V gene,clone size,J gene,CDR3 DNA,CDR3 protein
-,TRBV6-4,-,TRBJ2-7,TGTGCCAGCAGTGACACGGGGGTGGGGTACGAGCAGTACTTC,CASSDTGVGYEQYF
-,TRBV6-5,-,TRBJ1-4,TGTGCCAGCAGCTACGACGGATCTAATGAAAAACTGTTTTTT,CASSYDGSNEKLFF
-,TRBV11-2,once,TRBJ2-1,TGTGCCAGCAGCTTCAGGCTCAATGAGCAGTTCTTC,CASSFRLNEQFF
-,TRBV27,once,TRBJ1-2,TGTGCCAGCAGTTCCGGGACGGCGAAAAGGGCCTATGGCTACACCTTC,CASSSGTAKRAYGYTF
-,TRBV2,-,TRBJ2-7,TGTGCCAGGGGCAGGATGAGCGGTAAAAGCTCCTACGAGCAGTACTTC,CARGRMSGKSSYEQYF
TRBD1,TRBV2,-,TRBJ2-7,TGTGCCAGCGGGACAGTCTACGAGCAGTACTTC,CASGTVYEQYF
-,TRBV6-1,-,TRBJ2-2,TGTGCCAGCAACGTCGGGGGTAGACATAGCGGGGAGCTGTTTTTT,CASNVGGRHSGELFF
-,TRBV28,-,TRBJ1-3,TGTGCCAGCGCCGTACAGATAGAACCGAACACCATATATTTT,CASAVQIEPNTIYF
-,TRBV2,-,TRBJ2-5,TGTGCCAGCATTCGGGGGGCCGGGGAGACCCAGTACTTC,CASIRGAGETQYF
TRBD1,TRBV9,-,TRBJ2-5,TGTGCCAGCAGCACAACGACAGGGCTCCCAGAAGAGCAGTACTTC,CASSTTTGLPEEQYF
-,TRBV5-1,-,TRBJ2-5,TGCGCCAGCAGCTTTTTCCATAGCCAAGAGACCCAGTACTTC,CASSFFHSQETQYF
-,TRBV4-2,-,TRBJ1-5,TGTGCCAGCAGCCAAGATCCCGTCACCTCTTATAGCAATCAGCCCCAGCATTTT,CASSQDPVTSYSNQPQHF
TRBD2,TRBV28,once,TRBJ2-3,TGTGCCAGCCTGCCCCCGCTAGCGGGAGGGGAGGGGGGAGATACGCAGTATTTT,CASLPPLAGGEGGDTQYF
-,TRBV6-5,-,TRBJ1-1,TGTGCCAGCAGTTACTTTGGGCCCACGAACACTGAAGCTTTCTTT,CASSYFGPTNTEAFF
TRBD2,TRBV15,-,TRBJ2-1,TGTGCCACCAGCCACGGGACTAGCGGGAGTAAGGGTAATGAGCAGTTCTTC,CATSHGTSGSKGNEQFF
-,TRBV10-3,-,TRBJ2-7,TGTGCCATCAGTGAGTCCCCAAACCCTTACGAGCAGTACTTC,CAISESPNPYEQYF
-,TRBV27,-,TRBJ1-4,TGTGCCAGCAGTTCCCGGGCAGCAACTAATGAAAAACTGTTTTTT,CASSSRAATNEKLFF
-,TRBV5-5,-,TRBJ2-7,TGTGCCAGCAGAAAGGCCGGGGTTTCTTCTTCCGAGCAGTACTTC,CASRKAGVSSSEQYF
TRBD1,TRBV5-1,once,TRBJ2-7,TGCGCCAGCAGCCGAGGACAGGAGACCTACGAGCAGTACTTC,CASSRGQETYEQYF
TRBD2,TRBV4-1,-,TRBJ2-3,TGCGCCAGCAGCCAATACCCTAGCGGGAGGGCCGTCACAGATACGCAGTATTTT,CASSQYPSGRAVTDTQYF
-,TRBV28,-,TRBJ2-7,TGTGCCAGCAGTTGGGACGGTTACGAGCAGTACTTC,CASSWDGYEQYF
TRBD1,TRBV18,-,TRBJ2-7,TGTGCCAGCTCACCACTGGAACAGGGGGCCCACGAGCAGTACTTC,CASSPLEQGAHEQYF
TRBD1,TRBV6-5,-,TRBJ2-5,TGTGCCAGCTCGAACAGGGGACCGACCCAGTACTTC,CASSNRGPTQYF
-,TRBV6-5,-,TRBJ1-4,TGTGCCAGCAGTTCCGGGGCGCTTAATGAAAAACTGTTTTTT,CASSSGALNEKLFF
-,TRBV7-9,-,TRBJ2-3,TGTGCCAGCAGCTACCGGCCTGATACGCAGTATTTT,CASSYRPDTQYF
-,TRBV6-6,-,TRBJ1-3,TGTGCCAGCAGTTACTCTGCCGGGGGGGATGGAAACACCATATATTTT,CASSYSAGGDGNTIYF
-,TRBV28,-,TRBJ2-7,TGTGCCAGCAGCAATGTAGTAGCCCAGGAGCAGTACTTC,CASSNVVAQEQYF
TRBD2,TRBV5-1,-,TRBJ2-5,TGCGCCAGCAGGCCCGGGACTAGCGGGAAAGAGACCCAGTACTTC,CASRPGTSGKETQYF
-,TRBV5-1,-,TRBJ2-5,TGCGCCAGCAGCTCCCTCCCCCCCGCAAAATACCAAGAGACCCAGTACTTC,CASSSLPPAKYQETQYF
-,TRBV29-1,-,TRBJ2-6,TGCAGCGTTGAGTCAGGGTCTGGGGCCAACGTCCTGACTTTC,CSVESGSGANVLTF
-,TRBV28,-,TRBJ2-7,TGTGCCAGCACCCACGGGGATGGTTCCTACGAGCAGTACTTC,CASTHGDGSYEQYF
-,TRBV27,-,TRBJ2-6,TGTGCCAGCAGTTCAAACTCTGGGGCCAACGTCCTGACTTTC,CASSSNSGANVLTF
TRBD1,TRBV30,-,TRBJ2-4,TGTGCCTGGAGTCCAGGACAGGGTTTAACCAAAAACATTCAGTACTTC,CAWSPGQGLTKNIQYF
TRBD1,TRBV7-9,-,TRBJ2-7,TGTGCCAGCAGCCTGACAGGGTACGAGCAGTACTTC,CASSLTGYEQYF
-,TRBV5-4,once,TRBJ2-1,TGTGCCAGCAGCTTGTCTAACAATGAGCAGTTCTTC,CASSLSNNEQFF
TRBD1,TRBV2,-,TRBJ1-5,TGTGCCAGCAGAGACGACAGGGGGGCCCATCAGCCCCAGCATTTT,CASRDDRGAHQPQHF
TRBD1,TRBV28,-,TRBJ2-5,TGTGCCAGCAGGGGAGGACAGGGGGCTTCGGAGACCCAGTACTTC,CASRGGQGASETQYF
-,TRBV5-6,once,TRBJ2-7,TGTGCCAGCAGCTTGCGGCTGGACCGTTCCTACGAGCAGTACTTC,CASSLRLDRSYEQYF
TRBD1,TRBV2,-,TRBJ1-5,TGTGCCAGCAGTCAACAGGGGGCTGGCAATCAGCCCCAGCATTTT,CASSQQGAGNQPQHF
-,TRBV2,-,TRBJ2-7,TGTGCCAGCAGTGAAGAGGGTATCTCCTACGAGCAGTACTTC,CASSEEGISYEQYF
TRBD2,TRBV6-1,-,TRBJ2-3,TGTGCCAGCAGTGAAAGGACTAGCGGGAGGTCAGATACGCAGTATTTT,CASSERTSGRSDTQYF
TRBD1,TRBV11-3,-,TRBJ2-5,TGTGCCAGCAGCCCACGGACAGGGGTGGAGACCCAGTACTTC,CASSPRTGVETQYF
-,TRBV7-7,-,TRBJ2-3,TGTGCCAGCAGCCAGGTTGATACGCAGTATTTT,CASSQVDTQYF
TRBD2,TRBV30,-,TRBJ2-7,TGTGCCTGGAGTGTACTCAGCGGGAGTTACGAGCAGTACTTC,CAWSVLSGSYEQYF
-,TRBV5-6,-,TRBJ2-1,TGTGCCAGCAGCTTGTATGGGTACAATGAGCAGTTCTTC,CASSLYGYNEQFF
-,TRBV27,-,TRBJ2-5,TGTGCCAGCAGTCAAGGGGAGACCCAGTACTTC,CASSQGETQYF
-,TRBV2,-,TRBJ1-5,TGTGCCAGCAGTGAAGAGGCAGGGACCTATAGCAATCAGCCCCAGCATTTT,CASSEEAGTYSNQPQHF
-,TRBV2,once,TRBJ2-1,TGTGCCAGCAGGGGCAGCCCTTACAATGAGCAGTTCTTC,CASRGSPYNEQFF
TRBD2,TRBV29-1,-,TRBJ2-1,TGCAGCGTACCCAGCGGGAGTAGGACCTACAATGAGCAGTTCTTC,CSVPSGSRTYNEQFF
-,TRBV15,-,TRBJ2-7,TGTGCCACCAGCAGAGATTTTGCGAGCTCCTACGAGCAGTACTTC,CATSRDFASSYEQYF
TRBD1,TRBV5-4,-,TRBJ1-2,TGTGCCAGCAGCCCGGACAGGGCCAGGGGCTATGGCTACACCTTC,CASSPDRARGYGYTF
-,TRBV14,-,TRBJ1-4,TGTGCCAGCAGCCGGGATCGATCTAATGAAAAACTGTTTTTT,CASSRDRSNEKLFF
TRBD2,TRBV18,-,TRBJ2-1,TGTGCCAGCTCACCCCTAATCCTAGCGGGAGTAGCGGATGATGAGCAGTTCTTC,CASSPLILAGVADDEQFF
-,TRBV6-1,-,TRBJ2-7,TGTGCCAGCAGTGAAGTAGGGACCGCCAGTTCCTACGAGCAGTACTTC,CASSEVGTASSYEQYF
TRBD1,TRBV19,-,TRBJ2-7,TGTGCCAGTAGCGCCGGGACAGGGGTCTACGAGCAGTACTTC,CASSAGTGVYEQYF
-,TRBV19,-,TRBJ1-2,TGTGCCAGTAAGGAGGGTCTAATCGGCTACACCTTC,CASKEGLIGYTF
-,TRBV5-1,-,TRBJ2-7,TGCGCCAGCAGCCCCCGGGACCGCTACGAGCAGTACTTC,CASSPRDRYEQYF